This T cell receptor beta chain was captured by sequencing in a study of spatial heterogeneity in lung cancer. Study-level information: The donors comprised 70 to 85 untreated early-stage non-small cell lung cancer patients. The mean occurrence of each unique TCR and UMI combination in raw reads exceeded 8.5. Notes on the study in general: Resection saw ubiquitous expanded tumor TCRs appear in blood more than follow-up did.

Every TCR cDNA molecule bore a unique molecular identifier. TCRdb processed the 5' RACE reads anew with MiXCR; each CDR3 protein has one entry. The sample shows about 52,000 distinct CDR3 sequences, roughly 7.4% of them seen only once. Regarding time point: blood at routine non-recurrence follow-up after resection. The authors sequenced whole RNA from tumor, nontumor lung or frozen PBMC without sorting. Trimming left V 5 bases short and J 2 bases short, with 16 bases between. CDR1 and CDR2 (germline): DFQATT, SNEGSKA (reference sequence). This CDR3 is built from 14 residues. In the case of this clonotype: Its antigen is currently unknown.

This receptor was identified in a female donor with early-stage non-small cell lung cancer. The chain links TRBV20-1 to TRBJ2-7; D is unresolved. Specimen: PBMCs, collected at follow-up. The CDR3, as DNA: TGCAGTGCTCGGAGATTACTCCAGCCCTACGAGCAGTACTTC. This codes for CSARRLLQPYEQYF.